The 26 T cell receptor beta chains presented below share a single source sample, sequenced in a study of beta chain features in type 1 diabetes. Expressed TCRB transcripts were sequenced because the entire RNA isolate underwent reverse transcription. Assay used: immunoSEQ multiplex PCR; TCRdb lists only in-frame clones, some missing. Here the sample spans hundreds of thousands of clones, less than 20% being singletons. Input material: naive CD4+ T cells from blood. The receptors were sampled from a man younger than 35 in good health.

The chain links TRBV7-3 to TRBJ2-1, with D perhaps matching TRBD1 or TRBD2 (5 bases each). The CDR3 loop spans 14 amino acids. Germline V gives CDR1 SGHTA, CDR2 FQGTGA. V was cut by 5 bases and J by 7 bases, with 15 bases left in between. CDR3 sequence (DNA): TGTGCCAGCAGCCCCGGGACCGCCTGGAATGAGCAGTTCTTC. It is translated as CASSPGTAWNEQFF.

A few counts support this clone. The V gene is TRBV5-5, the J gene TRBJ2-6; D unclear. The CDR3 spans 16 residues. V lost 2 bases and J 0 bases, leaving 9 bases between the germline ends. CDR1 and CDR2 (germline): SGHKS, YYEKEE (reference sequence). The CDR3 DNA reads TGTGCCAGCAGCTTATTTGCTAGCTCTGGGGCCAACGTCCTGACTTTC. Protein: CASSLFASSGANVLTF. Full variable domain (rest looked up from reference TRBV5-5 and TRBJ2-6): DAGVTQSPTHLIKTRGQQVTLRCSPISGHKSVSWYQQVLGQGPQFIFQYYEKEERGRGNFPDRFSARQFPNYSSELNVNALLLGDSALYLCASSLFASSGANVLTFGAGSRLTVL.

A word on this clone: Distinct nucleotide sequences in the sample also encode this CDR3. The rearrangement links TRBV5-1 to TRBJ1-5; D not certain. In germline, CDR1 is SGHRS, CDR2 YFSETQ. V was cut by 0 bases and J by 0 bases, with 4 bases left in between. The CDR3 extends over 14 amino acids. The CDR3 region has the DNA TGCGCCAGCAGCTTGGGCTATAGCAATCAGCCCCAGCATTTT. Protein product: CASSLGYSNQPQHF.

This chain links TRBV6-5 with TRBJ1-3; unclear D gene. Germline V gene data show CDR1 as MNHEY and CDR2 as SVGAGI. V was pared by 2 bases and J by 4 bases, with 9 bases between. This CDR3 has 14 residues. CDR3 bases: TGTGCCAGCAGTTACGTAAACCGGGGAAACACCATATATTTT. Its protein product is CASSYVNRGNTIYF.

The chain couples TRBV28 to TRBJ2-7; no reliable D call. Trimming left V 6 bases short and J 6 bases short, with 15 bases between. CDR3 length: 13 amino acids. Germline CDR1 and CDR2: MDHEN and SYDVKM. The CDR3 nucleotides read TGTGCCAGCAGCCGCCCGCCTGGGTCCGAGCAGTACTTC. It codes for CASSRPPGSEQYF.

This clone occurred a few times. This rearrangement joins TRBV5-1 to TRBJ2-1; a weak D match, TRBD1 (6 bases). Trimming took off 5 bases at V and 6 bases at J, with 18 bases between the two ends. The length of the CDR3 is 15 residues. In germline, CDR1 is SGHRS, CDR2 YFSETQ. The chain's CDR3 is CASRVQGFPGNEQFF. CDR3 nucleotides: TGCGCCAGCAGAGTACAGGGATTTCCGGGCAATGAGCAGTTCTTC. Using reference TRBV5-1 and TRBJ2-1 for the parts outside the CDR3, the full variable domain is KAGVTQTPRYLIKTRGQQVTLSCSPISGHRSVSWYQQTPGQGLQFLFEYFSETQRNKGNFPGRFSGRQFSNSRSEMNVSTLELGDSALYLCASRVQGFPGNEQFFGPGTRLTVL.

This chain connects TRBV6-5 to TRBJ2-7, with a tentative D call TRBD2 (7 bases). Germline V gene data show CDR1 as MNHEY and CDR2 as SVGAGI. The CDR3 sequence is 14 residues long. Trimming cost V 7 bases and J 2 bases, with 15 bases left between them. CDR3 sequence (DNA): TGTGCCAGCAAGGACGGGGGGCAGACCTACGAGCAGTACTTC. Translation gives CASKDGGQTYEQYF.

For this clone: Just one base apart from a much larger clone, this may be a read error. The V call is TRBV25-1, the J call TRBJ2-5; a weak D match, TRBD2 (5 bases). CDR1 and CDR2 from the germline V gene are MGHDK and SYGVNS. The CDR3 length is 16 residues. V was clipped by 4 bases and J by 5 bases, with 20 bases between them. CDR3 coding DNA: TGTGCCAGCAGTGTTGGCTATCCGCGGGCAAAGGAGACCCAGTACTTC. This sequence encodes CASSVGYPRAKETQYF.

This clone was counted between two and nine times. The CDR3 is CASSSDRGYSNQPQHF. For the CDR3, the DNA is TGTGCCAGCAGCTCGGACAGGGGATATAGCAATCAGCCCCAGCATTTT. The gene calls are TRBV5-6 and TRBJ1-5, with 9 bases aligning to TRBD1. V was pared by 3 bases and J by 0 bases, with 4 bases of the junction left unmatched. The V gene's germline CDR1 is SGHDT and CDR2 YYEEEE. CDR3 size: 16 residues. The variable domain in full, with the rest retrieved from reference TRBV5-6 and TRBJ1-5, is DAGVTQSPTHLIKTRGQQVTLRCSPKSGHDTVSWYQQALGQGPQFIFQYYEEEERQRGNFPDRFSGHQFPNYSSELNVNALLLGDSALYLCASSSDRGYSNQPQHFGDGTRLSIL.

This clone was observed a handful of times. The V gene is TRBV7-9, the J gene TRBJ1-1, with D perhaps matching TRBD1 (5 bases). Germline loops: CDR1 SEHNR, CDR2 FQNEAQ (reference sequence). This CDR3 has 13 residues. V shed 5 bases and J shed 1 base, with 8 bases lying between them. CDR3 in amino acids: CASSTTGNTEAFF. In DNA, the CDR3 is TGTGCCAGCAGCACAACAGGGAACACTGAAGCTTTCTTT.

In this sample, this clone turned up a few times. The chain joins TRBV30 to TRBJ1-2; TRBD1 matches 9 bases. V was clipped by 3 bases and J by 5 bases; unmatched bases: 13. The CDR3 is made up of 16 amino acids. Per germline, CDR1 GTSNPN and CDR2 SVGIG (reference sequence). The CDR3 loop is CAWSFPGTGTLYGYTF. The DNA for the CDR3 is TGTGCCTGGAGCTTTCCGGGGACAGGGACTCTATATGGCTACACCTTC. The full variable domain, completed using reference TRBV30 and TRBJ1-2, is SQTIHQWPATLVQPVGSPLSLECTVEGTSNPNLYWYRQAAGRGLQLLFYSVGIGQISSEVPQNLSASRPQDRQFILSSKKLLLSDSGFYLCAWSFPGTGTLYGYTFGSGTRLTVV.

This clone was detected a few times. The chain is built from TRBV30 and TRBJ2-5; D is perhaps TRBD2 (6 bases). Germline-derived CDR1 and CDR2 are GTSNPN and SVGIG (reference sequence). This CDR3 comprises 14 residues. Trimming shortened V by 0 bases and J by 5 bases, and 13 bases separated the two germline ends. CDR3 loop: CAWSVRGREETQYF. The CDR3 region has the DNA TGTGCCTGGAGTGTACGGGGGAGAGAGGAGACCCAGTACTTC.

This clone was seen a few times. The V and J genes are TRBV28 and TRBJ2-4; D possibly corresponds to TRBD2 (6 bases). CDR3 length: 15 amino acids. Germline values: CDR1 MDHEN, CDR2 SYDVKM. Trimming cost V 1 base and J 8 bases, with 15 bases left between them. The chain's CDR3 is CASSLSGVTSDIQYF. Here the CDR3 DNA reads TGTGCCAGCAGTTTATCGGGGGTTACGAGTGACATTCAGTACTTC.

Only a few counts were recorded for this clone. CDR3 coding DNA: TGTGCCTGCCGGGGAGGGGTGAACACTGAAGCTTTCTTT. Residues: CACRGGVNTEAFF. V is TRBV30 and J is TRBJ1-1; TRBD1 is a possible D gene (5 bases). This CDR3 region has 13 residues. Germline loops: CDR1 GTSNPN, CDR2 SVGIG (reference sequence). Trimming stripped 6 bases from V and 0 bases from J, with 11 bases between.

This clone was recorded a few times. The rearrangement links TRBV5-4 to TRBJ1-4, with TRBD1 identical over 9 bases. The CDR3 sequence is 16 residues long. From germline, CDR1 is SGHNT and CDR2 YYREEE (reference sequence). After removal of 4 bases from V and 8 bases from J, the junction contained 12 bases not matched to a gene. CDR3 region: CASSLGPTGGTEKLFF. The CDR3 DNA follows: TGTGCCAGCAGCCTAGGTCCGACAGGGGGAACCGAAAAACTGTTTTTT. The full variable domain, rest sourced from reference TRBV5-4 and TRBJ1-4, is ETGVTQSPTHLIKTRGQQVTLRCSSQSGHNTVSWYQQALGQGPQFIFQYYREEENGRGNFPPRFSGLQFPNYSSELNVNALELDDSALYLCASSLGPTGGTEKLFFGSGTQLSVL.

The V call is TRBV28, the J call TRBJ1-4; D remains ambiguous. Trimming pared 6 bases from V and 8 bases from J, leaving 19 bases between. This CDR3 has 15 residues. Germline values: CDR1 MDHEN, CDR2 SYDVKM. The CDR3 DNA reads TGTGCCAGCAGAACCAATGCCCTCGGGAGGGAAAAACTGTTTTTT. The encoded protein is CASRTNALGREKLFF.

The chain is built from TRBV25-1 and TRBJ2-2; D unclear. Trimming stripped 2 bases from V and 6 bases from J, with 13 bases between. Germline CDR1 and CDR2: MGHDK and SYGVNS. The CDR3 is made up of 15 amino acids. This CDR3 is CASSEGGKYAGELFF. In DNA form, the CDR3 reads TGTGCCAGCAGTGAAGGTGGTAAATATGCCGGGGAGCTGTTTTTT.

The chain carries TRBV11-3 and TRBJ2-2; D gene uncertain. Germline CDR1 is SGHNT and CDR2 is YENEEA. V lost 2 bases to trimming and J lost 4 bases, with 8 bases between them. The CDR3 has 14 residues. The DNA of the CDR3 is TGTGCCAGCAGCTTACAGTCGGGCACCGGGGAGCTGTTTTTT. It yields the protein CASSLQSGTGELFF.

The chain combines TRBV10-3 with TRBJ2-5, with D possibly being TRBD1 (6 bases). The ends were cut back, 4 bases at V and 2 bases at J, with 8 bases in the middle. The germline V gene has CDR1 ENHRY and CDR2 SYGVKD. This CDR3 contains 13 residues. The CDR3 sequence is CAISVTGQETQYF. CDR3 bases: TGTGCCATCAGTGTGACAGGTCAAGAGACCCAGTACTTC.

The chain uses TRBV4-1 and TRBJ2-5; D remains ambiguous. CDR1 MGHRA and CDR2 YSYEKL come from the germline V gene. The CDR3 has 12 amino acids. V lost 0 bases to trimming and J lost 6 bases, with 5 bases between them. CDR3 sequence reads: CASSQDMQTQYF. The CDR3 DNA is TGCGCCAGCAGCCAAGATATGCAGACCCAGTACTTC.

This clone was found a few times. The CDR3 is CAWSLNTGELFF. The CDR3 nucleotides are TGTGCCTGGAGCCTTAACACCGGGGAGCTGTTTTTT. This sequence joins TRBV30 and TRBJ2-2; D unclear. The CDR3 totals 12 residues. The ends were cut back, 3 bases at V and 2 bases at J, with 4 bases in the middle. Germline values: CDR1 GTSNPN, CDR2 SVGIG (reference sequence). The variable domain in full, completed from reference TRBV30 and TRBJ2-2, reads SQTIHQWPATLVQPVGSPLSLECTVEGTSNPNLYWYRQAAGRGLQLLFYSVGIGQISSEVPQNLSASRPQDRQFILSSKKLLLSDSGFYLCAWSLNTGELFFGEGSRLTVL.

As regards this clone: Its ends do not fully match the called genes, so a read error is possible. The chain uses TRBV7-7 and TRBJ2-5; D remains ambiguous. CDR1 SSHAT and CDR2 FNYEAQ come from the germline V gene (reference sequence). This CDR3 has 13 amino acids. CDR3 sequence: CASSLGRVETQYF. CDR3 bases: TGTGCCAGCAGTTTAGGACGGGTAGAGACCCAGTACTTC.

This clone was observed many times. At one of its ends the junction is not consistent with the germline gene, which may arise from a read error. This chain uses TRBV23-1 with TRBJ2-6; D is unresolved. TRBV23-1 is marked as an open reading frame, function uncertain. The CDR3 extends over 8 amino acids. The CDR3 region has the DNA TGCGCCAGCTCGGAACCCGGTTTC. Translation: CASSEPGF.

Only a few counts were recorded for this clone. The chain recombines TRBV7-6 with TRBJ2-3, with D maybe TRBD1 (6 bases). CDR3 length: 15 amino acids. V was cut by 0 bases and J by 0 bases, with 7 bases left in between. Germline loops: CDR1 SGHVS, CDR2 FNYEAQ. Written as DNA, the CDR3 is TGTGCCAGCAGCTTAGCGACAGGTAGCACAGATACGCAGTATTTT. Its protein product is CASSLATGSTDTQYF.

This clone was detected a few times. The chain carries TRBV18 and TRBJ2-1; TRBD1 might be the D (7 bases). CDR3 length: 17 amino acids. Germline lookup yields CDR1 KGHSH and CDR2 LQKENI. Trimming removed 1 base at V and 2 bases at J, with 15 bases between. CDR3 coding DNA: TGTGCCAGCTCACCACTGCACAGGGGAGGAACCTACAATGAGCAGTTCTTC. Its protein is CASSPLHRGGTYNEQFF.

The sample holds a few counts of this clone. CDR3: CSVGTKQNTEAFF. The CDR3 DNA sequence: TGCAGCGTCGGGACCAAACAAAACACTGAAGCTTTCTTT. The chain recombines TRBV29-1 with TRBJ1-1; possibly TRBD1 for D (5 bases). Per the germline V gene, CDR1 is SQVTM and CDR2 is ANQGSEA. CDR3 length: 13 amino acids. Trimming shortened V by 6 bases and J by 2 bases, and 13 bases separated the two germline ends. Full variable domain (outside the CDR3, taken from reference TRBV29-1 and TRBJ1-1): SAVISQKPSRDICQRGTSLTIQCQVDSQVTMMFWYRQQPGQSLTLIATANQGSEATYESGFVIDKFPISRPNLTFSTLTVSNMSPEDSSIYLCSVGTKQNTEAFFGQGTRLTVV.